This T cell receptor (beta chain) was recovered during a study of shared clonotypes between healthy human individuals. Study summary: Each donor's CD4 naive and CD4 memory cells filled three plates apiece, CD8 naive two, and CD8 memory one. Whole-study results and caveats: The four-donor shared clonotypes exceeded non-shared clonotypes in generation probability, with non-shared ones scoring lower.

CD45RO negativity and positive selection for CCR7 defined naive CD8 cells, a population that excluded terminally differentiated effector memory CD45RA+ cells. Comment on this clone: Its antigen remains unidentified.

The sorted-subset replicate PCRs were given 200 ng DNA, which is tens of thousands of T cell genomes. Per the study methods: Sequence data from immunoSEQ were junction-only and lacked quality scores; consequently, filtering differed. Assay: immunoSEQ multiplex PCR; the TCRdb copy retains only in-frame clones and omits some. That table is the source of V, J and clone size, and D and trimming were worked out from the DNA. Among some 2.1 million clones listed, 93% were seen once. The origin of this receptor is a man aged 18 to 29 in good health. Some clones in this sample may be carry-over from other donors' samples. The sequenced material came from naive CD8+ T cells from PBMCs.

DNA of the CDR3: TGTGCCAGCAGTTGGAGTCCCTACGAGCAGTACTTC. Translating it yields CASSWSPYEQYF. The V gene is TRBV28, the J gene TRBJ2-7; D unresolved. Trimming took 4 bases from V and 2 from J, leaving 6 bases between them. CDR1 is MDHEN and CDR2 is SYDVKM in the germline V gene. The CDR3 covers 12 residues.